This T cell receptor beta chain was sequenced for a study of blood T cell repertoires in COVID-19. Study details: PBMCs, B-cell-depleted T cells, or T cells provided the cDNA or gDNA that made up the material.

TCRdb keeps only in-frame clones here, not all; method: immunoSEQ multiplex PCR. The sample shows roughly 13,000 clones, approximately 80% of them seen only once. Germline V gives CDR1 SQVTM, CDR2 ANQGSEA. The J segment lost 6 bases and the V segment lost 5 bases, leaving 4 bases of the junction unmatched. This CDR3 region has 12 residues. The sequence was collected from a middle-aged man with active or convalescent COVID-19. The chain has TRBV29-1 and TRBJ1-5; 7 bases line up with TRBD1. The sequenced material came from peripheral blood. This chain's CDR3 is CSVSTGSQPQHF. CDR3 DNA: TGCAGCGTTTCGACAGGGAGTCAGCCCCAGCATTTT.